This T cell receptor (beta chain) was obtained from a study of blood T cells in healthy people across ages. With a J-beta primer mix and a sample-barcoded 5' primer, a second PCR ran roughly 6 to 11 cycles. Each cDNA molecule was tagged by a template-switch adaptor with 12 random nucleotides. One entry per CDR3 protein results from TCRdb running MiXCR on the 5' RACE reads. The sample records more than 1,000,000 distinct CDR3 sequences, almost 25% being singletons. Deletions cut 4 bases from V and 2 bases from J, with 17 bases between. This CDR3 spans 16 amino acids. Germline V gene lookup returns CDR1 SGHDT and CDR2 YYEEEE. The sample was also reused in another study, on T cells of mothers and their children.

The receptor's source is a girl aged 2-10 years in good health. The sequencing sample was made of blood. The rearrangement uses TRBV5-6 and TRBJ2-3; a possible D gene is TRBD1 (5 bases). The CDR3 is CASSLLSRASTDTQYF. CDR3 in DNA: TGTGCCAGCAGCCTCCTTAGCAGGGCCTCCACAGATACGCAGTATTTT. Supplemented by reference TRBV5-6 and TRBJ2-3, the full variable domain reads DAGVTQSPTHLIKTRGQQVTLRCSPKSGHDTVSWYQQALGQGPQFIFQYYEEEERQRGNFPDRFSGHQFPNYSSELNVNALLLGDSALYLCASSLLSRASTDTQYFGPGTRLTVL.